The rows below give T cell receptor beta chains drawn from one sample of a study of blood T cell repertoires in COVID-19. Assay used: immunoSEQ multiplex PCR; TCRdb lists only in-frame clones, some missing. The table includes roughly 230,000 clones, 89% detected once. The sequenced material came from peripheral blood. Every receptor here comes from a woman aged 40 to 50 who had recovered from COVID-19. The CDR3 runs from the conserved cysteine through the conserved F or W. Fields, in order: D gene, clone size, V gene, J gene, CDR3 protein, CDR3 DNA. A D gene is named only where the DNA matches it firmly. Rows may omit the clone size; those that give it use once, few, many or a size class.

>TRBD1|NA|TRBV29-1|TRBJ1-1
CSVTYRGQWAEAFF
TGCAGCGTCACGTACAGGGGGCAGTGGGCTGAAGCTTTCTTT
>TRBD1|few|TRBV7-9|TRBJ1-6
CASSLQGALNSPLHF
TGTGCCAGCAGCTTACAGGGGGCGCTTAATTCACCCCTCCACTTT
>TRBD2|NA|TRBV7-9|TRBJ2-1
CASSLGMGTSGRDEQFF
TGTGCCAGCAGCTTAGGAATGGGGACTAGCGGGAGGGATGAGCAGTTCTTC
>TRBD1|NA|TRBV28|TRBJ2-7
CASTSGTATYEQYF
TGTGCCAGCACCTCCGGGACAGCAACCTACGAGCAGTACTTC
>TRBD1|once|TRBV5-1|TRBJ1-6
CASSYRGEDSPLHF
TGCGCCAGCAGTTACAGGGGCGAGGATTCACCCCTCCACTTT
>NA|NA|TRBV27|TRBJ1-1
CASSFRGTTEAFF
TGTGCCAGCAGTTTCAGGGGTACCACTGAAGCTTTCTTT
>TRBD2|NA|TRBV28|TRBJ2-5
CASRGGSETQYF
TGTGCCAGCCGGGGAGGGAGCGAGACCCAGTACTTC
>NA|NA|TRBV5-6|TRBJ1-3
CASSGGFSGNTIYF
TGTGCCAGCAGCGGCGGATTTTCTGGAAACACCATATATTTT
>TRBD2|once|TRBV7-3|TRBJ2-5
CASSPLAGGPVETQYF
TGTGCCAGCAGCCCCTTAGCGGGGGGGCCGGTTGAGACCCAGTACTTC
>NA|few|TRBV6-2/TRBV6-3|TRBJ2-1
CASSYQYRLSGEQFF
TGTGCCAGCAGTTATCAGTATAGGTTGTCGGGTGAGCAGTTCTTC
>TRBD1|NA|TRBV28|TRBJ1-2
CASSQGTGLYGYTF
TGTGCCAGCAGCCAGGGGACAGGGTTGTATGGCTACACCTTC
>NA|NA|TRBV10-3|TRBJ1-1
CALRSGGRTEAFF
TGTGCCCTTAGGTCGGGGGGCCGAACTGAAGCTTTCTTT
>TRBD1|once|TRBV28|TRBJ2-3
CASRRQGAGDTQYF
TGTGCCAGCAGGAGACAGGGGGCGGGGGATACGCAGTATTTT
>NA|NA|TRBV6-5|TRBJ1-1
CASSYSAVMNTEAFF
TGTGCCAGCAGTTACTCGGCGGTAATGAACACTGAAGCTTTCTTT
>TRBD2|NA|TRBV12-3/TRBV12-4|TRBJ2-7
CASRRGEYYEQYF
TGTGCCAGCCGGCGGGGGGAGTACTACGAGCAGTACTTC
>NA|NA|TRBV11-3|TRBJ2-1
CASGLLMDNEQFF
TGTGCCAGCGGACTCCTCATGGACAATGAGCAGTTCTTC
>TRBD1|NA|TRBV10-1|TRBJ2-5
CASSEETGDQETQYF
TGCGCCAGCAGTGAGGAGACAGGGGACCAAGAGACCCAGTACTTC
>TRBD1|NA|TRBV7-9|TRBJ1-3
CASSSDRSGNTIYF
TGTGCCAGCAGCTCGGACAGGTCTGGAAACACCATATATTTT
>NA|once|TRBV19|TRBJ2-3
CASGEERAPPRGTQYF
TGTGCCAGTGGGGAAGAGCGGGCACCACCGAGAGGTACGCAGTATTTT
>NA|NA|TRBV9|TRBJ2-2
CASQGTNTGELFF
TGTGCCAGCCAGGGTACGAACACCGGGGAGCTGTTTTTT
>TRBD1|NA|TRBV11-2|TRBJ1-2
CASSPRGTALYGYTF
TGTGCCAGCAGCCCCCGGGGGACAGCCCTATATGGCTACACCTTC
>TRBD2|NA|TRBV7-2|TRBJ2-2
CASSPTSGTGELFF
TGTGCCAGCAGCCCGACTAGCGGCACCGGGGAGCTGTTTTTT
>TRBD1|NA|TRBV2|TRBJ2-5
CASTGTGNGETQYF
TGTGCCAGCACCGGGACAGGAAACGGGGAGACCCAGTACTTC
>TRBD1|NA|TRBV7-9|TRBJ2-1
CASTKGQGAYNEQFF
TGTGCCAGCACCAAGGGACAGGGGGCTTACAATGAGCAGTTCTTC
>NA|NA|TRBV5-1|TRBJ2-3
CASSYPRDTQYF
TGCGCCAGCAGTTACCCGAGAGATACGCAGTATTTT
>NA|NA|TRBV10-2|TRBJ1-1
CASSDPGRGFPEAFF
TGCGCCAGCAGTGATCCAGGTCGGGGATTCCCTGAAGCTTTCTTT
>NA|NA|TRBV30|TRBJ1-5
CAWSVGENQPQHF
TGTGCCTGGAGTGTAGGGGAAAATCAGCCCCAGCATTTT
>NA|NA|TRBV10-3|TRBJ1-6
CASREQGPGWNSPLHF
TGTGCCTCTCGAGAACAGGGTCCAGGTTGGAATTCACCCCTCCACTTT
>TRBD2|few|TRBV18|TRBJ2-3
CASSLLLTSGHTDTQYF
TGTGCCAGCTCACTCCTACTGACTAGCGGCCACACAGATACGCAGTATTTT
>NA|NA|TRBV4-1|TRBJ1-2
CASSQEGRGYGYTF
TGCGCCAGCAGCCAAGAGGGCAGGGGCTATGGCTACACCTTC
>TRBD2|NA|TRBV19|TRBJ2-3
CASKRELSDTQYF
TGTGCCAGCAAGCGGGAGTTGTCAGATACGCAGTATTTT
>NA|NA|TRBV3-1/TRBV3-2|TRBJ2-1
CASSQEATRESEQFF
TGTGCCAGCAGCCAAGAAGCGACTAGGGAAAGTGAGCAGTTCTTC
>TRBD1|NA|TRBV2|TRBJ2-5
CASNPYTGGRETQYF
TGTGCCAGCAACCCCTACACAGGGGGCAGGGAGACCCAGTACTTC
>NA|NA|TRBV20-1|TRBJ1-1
CSASRDNVNTEAFF
TGCAGTGCTAGTCGGGACAATGTGAACACTGAAGCTTTCTTT
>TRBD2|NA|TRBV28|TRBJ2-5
CASSLPSGGRETQYF
TGTGCCAGCAGCCTCCCCAGCGGGGGACGGGAGACCCAGTACTTC
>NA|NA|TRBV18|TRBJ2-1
CASSAPGGNNEQFF
TGTGCCAGCTCAGCACCAGGAGGAAACAATGAGCAGTTCTTC
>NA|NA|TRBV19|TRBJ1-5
CASSIERIGPGNHQPQHF
TGTGCCAGTAGTATAGAACGTATTGGACCGGGGAACCATCAGCCCCAGCATTTT